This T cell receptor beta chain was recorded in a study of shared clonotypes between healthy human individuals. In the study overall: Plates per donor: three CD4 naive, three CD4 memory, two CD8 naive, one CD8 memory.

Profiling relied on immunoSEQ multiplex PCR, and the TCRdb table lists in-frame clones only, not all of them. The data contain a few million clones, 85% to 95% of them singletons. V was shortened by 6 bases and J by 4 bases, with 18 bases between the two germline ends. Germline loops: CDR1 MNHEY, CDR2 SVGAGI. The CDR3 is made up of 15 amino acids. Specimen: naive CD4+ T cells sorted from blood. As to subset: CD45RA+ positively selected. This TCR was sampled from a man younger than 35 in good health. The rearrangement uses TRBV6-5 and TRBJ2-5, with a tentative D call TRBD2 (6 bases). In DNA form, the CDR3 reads TGTGCCAGCAGCCGGGAGACGGGACTCAGAGAGACCCAGTACTTC. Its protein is CASSRETGLRETQYF.